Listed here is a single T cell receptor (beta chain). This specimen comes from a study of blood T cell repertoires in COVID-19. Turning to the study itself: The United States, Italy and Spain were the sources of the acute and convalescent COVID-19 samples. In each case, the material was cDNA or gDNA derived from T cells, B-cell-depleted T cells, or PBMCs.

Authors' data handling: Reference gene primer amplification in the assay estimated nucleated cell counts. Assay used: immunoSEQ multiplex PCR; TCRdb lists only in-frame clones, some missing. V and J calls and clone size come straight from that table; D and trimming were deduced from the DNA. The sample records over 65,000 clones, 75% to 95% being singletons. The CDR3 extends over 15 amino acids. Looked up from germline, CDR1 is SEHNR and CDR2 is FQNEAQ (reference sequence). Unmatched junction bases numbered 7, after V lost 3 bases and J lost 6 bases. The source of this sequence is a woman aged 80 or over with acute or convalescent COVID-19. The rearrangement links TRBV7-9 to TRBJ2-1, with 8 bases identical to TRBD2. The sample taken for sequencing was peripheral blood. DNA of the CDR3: TGTGCCAGCAGCTTGGTCGGGAGGGCCAGCAATGAGCAGTTCTTC. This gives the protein CASSLVGRASNEQFF.